This T cell receptor beta chain was profiled in a study of T cells after yellow fever vaccination. Study summary: Fractions of limited cellularity were prepared by means of SMART-Seq v4 Ultra Low Input.

The V and J ends lost 0 bases and 6 bases respectively, with 7 bases between them. The CDR3 length is 12 residues. Per the germline V gene, CDR1 is SGHRS and CDR2 is YFSETQ. TCRdb passed the 5' RACE reads through MiXCR, listing each CDR3 protein once. The sample lists 500,000 to 650,000 distinct CDR3 sequences, over 9% seen once, with 14% to 15% in the top ten. This clonotype was counted between two and nine times. The antigen is not known. Points from the study as a whole: By day 5 rather than day 15, the secondary response had peaked, though it was weaker. The study re-detected most primary-vaccination clones after the booster (96% CD4, roughly 88% CD8).

This sequence originates from a man younger than 45 who received the YFV17D yellow fever vaccine. The rearrangement links TRBV5-1 to TRBJ2-7; D is unclear. Specimen: PBMCs, collected on the day of the yellow fever booster vaccination. CDR3 region: CASSLGKGEQYF. The CDR3, as DNA: TGCGCCAGCAGCTTGGGGAAGGGCGAGCAGTACTTC.